The subject of this entry is one T cell receptor beta chain. The cohort comprised adults aged roughly 18 to 95 years residing in approximately 25 US areas. Profiling relied on immunoSEQ multiplex PCR, and the TCRdb table lists in-frame clones only, not all of them. The sample contains about 270,000 clones, 80% to 90% of which appear only once. This CDR3 has 13 amino acids. V was pared by 11 bases and J by 4 bases, with 16 bases between. Germline V gene sequence: CDR1 LNHNV, CDR2 YYDKDF (reference sequence). These data belong to a study of blood T cell repertoires in COVID-19. The specimen was PBMCs or T cells enriched from blood (not recorded which). This sequence originates from a woman aged 18-35 years who had recovered from COVID-19. This chain uses TRBV15 with TRBJ2-3; weak D call: TRBD2 (6 bases). The DNA of the CDR3 is TGTGCCTCGTCCGGGGGTATCGCAGATACGCAGTATTTT. Protein: CASSGGIADTQYF.